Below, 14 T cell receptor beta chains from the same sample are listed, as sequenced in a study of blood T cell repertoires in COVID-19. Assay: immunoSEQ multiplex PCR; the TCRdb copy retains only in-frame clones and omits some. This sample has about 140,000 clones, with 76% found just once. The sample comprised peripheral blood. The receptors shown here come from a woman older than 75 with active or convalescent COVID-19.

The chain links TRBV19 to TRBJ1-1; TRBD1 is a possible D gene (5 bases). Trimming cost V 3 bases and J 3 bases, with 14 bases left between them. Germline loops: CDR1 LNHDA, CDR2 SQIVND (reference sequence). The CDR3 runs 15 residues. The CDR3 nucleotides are TGTGCCAGTAGTATCTCCAGGGCGTCCTACACTGAAGCTTTCTTT. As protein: CASSISRASYTEAFF.

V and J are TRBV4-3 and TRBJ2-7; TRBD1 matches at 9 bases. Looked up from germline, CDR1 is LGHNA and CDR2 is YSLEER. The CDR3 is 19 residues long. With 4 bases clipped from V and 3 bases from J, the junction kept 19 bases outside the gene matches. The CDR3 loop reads CASSPNTGGGKPSYYEQYF. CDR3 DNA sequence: TGCGCCAGCAGCCCCAACACAGGGGGCGGAAAGCCCTCCTACTACGAGCAGTACTTC.

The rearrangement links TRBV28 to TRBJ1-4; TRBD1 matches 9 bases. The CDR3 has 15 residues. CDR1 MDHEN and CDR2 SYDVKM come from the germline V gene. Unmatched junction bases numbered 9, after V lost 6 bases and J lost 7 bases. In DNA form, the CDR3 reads TGTGCCAGCAGCGCTCCGGACAGGGGTTTTGAAAAACTGTTTTTT. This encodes CASSAPDRGFEKLFF.

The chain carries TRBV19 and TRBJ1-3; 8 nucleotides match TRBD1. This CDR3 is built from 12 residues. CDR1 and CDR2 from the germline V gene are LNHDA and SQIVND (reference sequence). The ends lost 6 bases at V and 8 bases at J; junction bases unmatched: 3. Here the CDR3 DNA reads TGTGCCAGTAGCACAGGGGGACACACCATATATTTT. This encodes CASSTGGHTIYF.

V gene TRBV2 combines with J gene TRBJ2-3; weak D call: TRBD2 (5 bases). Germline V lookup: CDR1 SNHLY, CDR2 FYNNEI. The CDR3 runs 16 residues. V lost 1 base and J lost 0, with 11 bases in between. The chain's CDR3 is CASSEGTGSSTDTQYF. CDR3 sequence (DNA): TGTGCCAGCAGTGAAGGAACGGGGTCTAGCACAGATACGCAGTATTTT.

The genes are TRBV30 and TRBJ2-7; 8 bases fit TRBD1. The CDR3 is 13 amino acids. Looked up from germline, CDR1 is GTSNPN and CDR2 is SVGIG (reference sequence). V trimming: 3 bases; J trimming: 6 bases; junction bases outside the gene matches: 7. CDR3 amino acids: CAWSGQGIAEQYF. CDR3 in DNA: TGTGCCTGGAGCGGACAGGGTATCGCCGAGCAGTACTTC.

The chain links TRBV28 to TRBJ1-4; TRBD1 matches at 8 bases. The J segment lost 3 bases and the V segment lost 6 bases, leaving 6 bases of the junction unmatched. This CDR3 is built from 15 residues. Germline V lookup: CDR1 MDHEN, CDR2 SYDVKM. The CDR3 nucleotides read TGTGCCAGCAGCCGAGACAGGGGCGCTAATGAAAAACTGTTTTTT. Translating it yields CASSRDRGANEKLFF.

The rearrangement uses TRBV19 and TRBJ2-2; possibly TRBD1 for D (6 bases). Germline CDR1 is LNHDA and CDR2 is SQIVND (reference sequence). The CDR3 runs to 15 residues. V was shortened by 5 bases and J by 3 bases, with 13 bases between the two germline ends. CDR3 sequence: CASSVQGPDTGELFF. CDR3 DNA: TGTGCCAGTAGTGTACAGGGTCCGGACACCGGGGAGCTGTTTTTT.

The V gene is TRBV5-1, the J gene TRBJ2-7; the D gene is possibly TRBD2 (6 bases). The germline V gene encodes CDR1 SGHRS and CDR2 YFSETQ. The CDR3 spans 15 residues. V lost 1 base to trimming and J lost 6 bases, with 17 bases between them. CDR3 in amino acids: CASSLSPGRGGEQYF. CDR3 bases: TGCGCCAGCAGCTTGAGTCCCGGTAGGGGAGGCGAGCAGTACTTC.

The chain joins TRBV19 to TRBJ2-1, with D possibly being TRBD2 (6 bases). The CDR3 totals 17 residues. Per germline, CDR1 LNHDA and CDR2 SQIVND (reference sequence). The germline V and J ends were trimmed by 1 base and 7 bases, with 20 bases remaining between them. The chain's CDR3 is CASSIGGRRGDWNEQFF. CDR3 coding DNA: TGTGCCAGTAGTATAGGTGGTAGGCGCGGGGACTGGAATGAGCAGTTCTTC.

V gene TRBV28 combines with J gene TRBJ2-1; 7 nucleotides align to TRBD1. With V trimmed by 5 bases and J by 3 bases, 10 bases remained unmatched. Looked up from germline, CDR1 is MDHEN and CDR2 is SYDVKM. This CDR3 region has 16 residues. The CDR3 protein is CASSPARQGFYNEQFF. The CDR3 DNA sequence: TGTGCCAGCAGTCCGGCAAGACAGGGTTTCTACAATGAGCAGTTCTTC.

The CDR3 sequence: CASSLEGREDTEAFF. The CDR3 nucleotides read TGCGCCAGCAGCTTGGAGGGCAGGGAGGACACTGAAGCTTTCTTT. This chain links TRBV5-1 with TRBJ1-1, with D possibly matching TRBD1 (5 bases). The CDR3 is 15 residues long. The germline V and J ends were trimmed by 0 bases and 3 bases, with 12 bases remaining between them. Germline CDR1 SGHRS, CDR2 YFSETQ.

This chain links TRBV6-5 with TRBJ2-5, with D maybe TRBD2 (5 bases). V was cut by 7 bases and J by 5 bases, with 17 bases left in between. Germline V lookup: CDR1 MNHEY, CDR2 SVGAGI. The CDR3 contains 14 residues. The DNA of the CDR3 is TGTGCCAGCATCATTTCACCGACGGGGGAGACCCAGTACTTC. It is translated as CASIISPTGETQYF.

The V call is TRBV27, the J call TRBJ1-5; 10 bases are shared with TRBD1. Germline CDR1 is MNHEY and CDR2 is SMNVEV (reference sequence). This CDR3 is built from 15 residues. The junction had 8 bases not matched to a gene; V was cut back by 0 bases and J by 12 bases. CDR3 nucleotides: TGTGCCAGCAGTTTATCGGGGACAGGGGCCCTGCTCCAGCATTTT. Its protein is CASSLSGTGALLQHF.